This T cell receptor beta chain was documented in a study of shared clonotypes between healthy human individuals. Study results and caveats: Shared clonotypes across all four donors exceeded non-shared ones in generation probability.

Some clones are missing from TCRdb's copy, which holds only in-frame ones; the method was immunoSEQ multiplex PCR. The sample includes fewer than 1.8 million clones, 98% of them seen just once. The CDR3 is 15 amino acids. J lost 0 bases, V lost 6 bases, and 6 bases had no gene match. Per the germline V gene, CDR1 is MNHEY and CDR2 is SVGAGI. A word on this clone: What it binds is unknown.

The sequenced sample was naive CD4+ T cells sorted from blood. Subset reported: CD45RA+ positively selected. This sequence joins TRBV6-5 and TRBJ2-7, with 9 bases identical to TRBD1. The receptor was isolated from a man younger than 40 in good health. The CDR3 region has the DNA TGTGCCAGCAGGGGGCCGGGACAGGGCTCCTACGAGCAGTACTTC. Its translation is CASRGPGQGSYEQYF.